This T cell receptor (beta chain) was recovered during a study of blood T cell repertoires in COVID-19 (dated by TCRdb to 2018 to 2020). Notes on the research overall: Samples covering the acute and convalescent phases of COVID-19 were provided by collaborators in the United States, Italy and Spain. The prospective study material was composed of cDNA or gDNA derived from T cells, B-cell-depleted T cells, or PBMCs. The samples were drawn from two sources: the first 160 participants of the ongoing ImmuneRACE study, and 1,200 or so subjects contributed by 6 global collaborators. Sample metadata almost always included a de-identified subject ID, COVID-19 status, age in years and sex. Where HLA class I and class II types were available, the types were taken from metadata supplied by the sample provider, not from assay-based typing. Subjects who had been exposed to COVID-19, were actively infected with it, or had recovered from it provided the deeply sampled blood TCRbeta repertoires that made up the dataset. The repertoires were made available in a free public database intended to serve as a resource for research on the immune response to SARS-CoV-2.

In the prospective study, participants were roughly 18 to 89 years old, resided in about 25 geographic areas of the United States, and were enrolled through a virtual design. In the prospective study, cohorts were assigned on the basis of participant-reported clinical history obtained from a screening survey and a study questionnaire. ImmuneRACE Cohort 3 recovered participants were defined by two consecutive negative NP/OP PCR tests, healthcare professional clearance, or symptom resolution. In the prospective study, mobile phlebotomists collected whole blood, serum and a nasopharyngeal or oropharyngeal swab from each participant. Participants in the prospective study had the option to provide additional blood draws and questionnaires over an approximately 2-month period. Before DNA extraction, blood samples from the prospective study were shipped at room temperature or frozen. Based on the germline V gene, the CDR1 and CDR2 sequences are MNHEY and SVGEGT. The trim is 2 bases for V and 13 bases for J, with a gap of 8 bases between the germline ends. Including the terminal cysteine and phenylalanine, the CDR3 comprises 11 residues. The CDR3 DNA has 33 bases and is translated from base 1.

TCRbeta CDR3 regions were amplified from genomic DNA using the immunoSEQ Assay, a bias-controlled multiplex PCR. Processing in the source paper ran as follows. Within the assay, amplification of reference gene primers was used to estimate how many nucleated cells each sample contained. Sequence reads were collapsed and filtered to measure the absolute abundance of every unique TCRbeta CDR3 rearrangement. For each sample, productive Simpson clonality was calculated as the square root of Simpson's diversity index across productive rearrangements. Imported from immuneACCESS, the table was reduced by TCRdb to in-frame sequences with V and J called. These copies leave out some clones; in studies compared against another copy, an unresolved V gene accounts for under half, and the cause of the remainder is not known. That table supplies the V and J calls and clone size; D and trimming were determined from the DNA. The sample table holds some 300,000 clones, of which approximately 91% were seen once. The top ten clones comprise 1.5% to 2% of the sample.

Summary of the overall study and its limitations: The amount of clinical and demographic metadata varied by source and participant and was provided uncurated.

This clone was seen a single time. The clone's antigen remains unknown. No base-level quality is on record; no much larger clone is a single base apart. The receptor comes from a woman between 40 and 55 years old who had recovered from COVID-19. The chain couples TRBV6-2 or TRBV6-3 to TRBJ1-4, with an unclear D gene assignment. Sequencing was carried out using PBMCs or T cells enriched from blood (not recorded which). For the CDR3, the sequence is CASSYGRTLFF. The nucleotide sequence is TGTGCCAGCAGTTACGGGAGGACACTGTTTTTT.